These 3 T cell receptor beta chains were all obtained from the same sample, sequenced in a study of T-cell memory formation after mild COVID-19. MiXCR, applied by TCRdb to the 5' RACE reads, yields one record per CDR3 protein. The sample records over 400,000 distinct CDR3 sequences, about a quarter being singletons. Sequencing was done on a sample of PBMCs or a T cell subset sorted from them (not recorded which). All receptors derive from an adult woman who had mild COVID-19 (a few samples of this study predate the infection). Cell type and time point are not known.

This clonotype was seen a few times. The chain couples TRBV6-1 to TRBJ1-6; D is unclear. The V end was cut by 8 bases, the J end by 13 bases, with 6 bases between. The CDR3 has 9 amino acids. Germline V gene lookup returns CDR1 MNHNS and CDR2 SASEGT. CDR3 bases: TGTGCCAGCCGGCCCCCCCTCCACTTT. The encoded protein is CASRPPLHF.

The chain carries TRBV24-1 and TRBJ2-3; D may correspond to TRBD1 or TRBD2 (5 bases each). Germline V gene data show CDR1 as KGHDR and CDR2 as SFDVKD. This CDR3 spans 17 amino acids. V was shortened by 1 base and J by 2 bases, with 15 bases between the two germline ends. The CDR3 DNA is TGTGCCACCAGTGATTTTACCGGGGCCGAACCCACAGATACGCAGTATTTT. Amino acid sequence: CATSDFTGAEPTDTQYF.

The chain couples TRBV24-1 to TRBJ2-3, with a tentative D call TRBD2 (6 bases). V was cut by 6 bases and J by 0 bases, with 9 bases left in between. The germline gives CDR1 KGHDR, CDR2 SFDVKD. The CDR3 covers 14 residues. In nucleotides, the CDR3 is TGTGCCACCAGTCTTGGAGGGAGCACAGATACGCAGTATTTT. Translating it yields CATSLGGSTDTQYF.